The 12 T cell receptor beta chains below all came from one sample that was sequenced in a study of T cells in Graves' hyperthyroidism and ophthalmopathy. Researchers amplified the TCR beta CDR3 regions from RNA transcripts. TCR CDR3 regions were first amplified by RT-PCR with HTBI primers. MiXCR, run by TCRdb on the multiplex PCR reads, gives a single entry per CDR3 protein. The data hold 300,000 to 450,000 distinct CDR3 sequences, with approximately 13% observed a single time. The sequencing input was blood. The receptors stem from a woman aged 55-69 years with Graves' hyperthyroidism.

This clonotype was detected many times. J is TRBJ1-6 and V is TRBV12-3 or TRBV12-4; 7 bases match TRBD1. V lost 5 bases to trimming and J lost 5 bases; unmatched junction nucleotides: 6. CDR3 length equals 15 residues. The CDR3 bases are TGTGCCAGCAGTCCCCAGACAGGGAATAATTCACCCCTCCACTTT. Protein: CASSPQTGNNSPLHF.

DNA for the CDR3: TGCAGCGTTGAGGGTCGACAGGGGGCAGATACGCAGTATTTT. Translation: CSVEGRQGADTQYF. The chain links TRBV29-1 to TRBJ2-3; 9 nucleotides agree with TRBD1. V gave up 3 bases and J gave up 4 bases; unmatched junction bases: 5. Germline V gene data show CDR1 as SQVTM and CDR2 as ANQGSEA. This CDR3 has 14 residues.

This clonotype was counted only a few times. The rearrangement links TRBV6-1 to TRBJ2-7; D remains ambiguous. V was shortened by 10 bases and J by 9 bases, with 22 bases between the two germline ends. Germline V gene sequence: CDR1 MNHNS, CDR2 SASEGT. CDR3 length equals 13 residues. The chain's CDR3 is CAIPSTVTGRQYF. The CDR3 region has the DNA TGTGCCATCCCGTCCACGGTTACTGGTAGGCAGTACTTC.

In its sample, this clonotype was seen many times. The rearrangement uses TRBV12-3 or TRBV12-4 and TRBJ2-3, with TRBD2 as a possible D gene (6 bases). V was clipped by 5 bases and J by 0 bases, with 12 bases between them. This CDR3 region has 15 residues. CDR3 DNA sequence: TGTGCCAGCAGTCCCCGACTAGGAAGCACAGATACGCAGTATTTT. Amino acid sequence: CASSPRLGSTDTQYF.

This clonotype was recorded at least ten times. This chain connects TRBV12-3 or TRBV12-4 to TRBJ1-2, with a possible D match to TRBD1 (5 bases). The germline V and J ends were trimmed by 1 base and 4 bases, with 7 bases remaining between them. This CDR3 is 13 amino acids long. CDR3 region: CASSLGQSYGYTF. The CDR3 DNA follows: TGTGCCAGCAGTTTAGGACAGTCCTATGGCTACACCTTC.

This clonotype showed up many times. This rearrangement joins TRBV7-9 to TRBJ2-1, with 10 bases aligning to TRBD2. CDR1 and CDR2 (germline): SEHNR, FQNEAQ (reference sequence). This CDR3 has 16 residues. V lost 3 bases to trimming and J lost 10 bases; unmatched junction nucleotides: 12. The CDR3: CASSFTLAGPLGEQFF. Here the CDR3 DNA reads TGTGCCAGCAGCTTCACACTAGCGGGACCCTTGGGGGAGCAGTTCTTC.

This clonotype was detected ten times or more. The CDR3 here is CASSLDASYEQYF. Written as DNA, the CDR3 is TGTGCCAGCAGCTTGGACGCCTCCTACGAGCAGTACTTC. V gene TRBV7-9 combines with J gene TRBJ2-7; no clear D. Trimming removed 3 bases from V and 0 bases from J, with 6 bases in between. The CDR3 has 13 residues. Germline CDR1 reads SEHNR; CDR2 reads FQNEAQ (reference sequence).

This clonotype was counted between two and nine times. J is TRBJ1-2 and V is TRBV19; D unresolved. Germline V gene lookup returns CDR1 LNHDA and CDR2 SQIVND (reference sequence). CDR3 length: 12 residues. V shed 7 bases and J shed 5 bases, with 11 bases lying between them. The CDR3 region has the DNA TGTGCCAGTAATTTTTTGGGTTATGGCTACACCTTC. This gives the protein CASNFLGYGYTF.

This clonotype has a handful of counts. The genes are TRBV10-3 and TRBJ2-7, with D perhaps TRBD2 (5 bases). The germline V and J ends were trimmed by 4 bases and 2 bases, with 9 bases remaining between them. CDR1 ENHRY and CDR2 SYGVKD come from the germline V gene. The CDR3 contains 13 residues. Here the CDR3 reads CAISVAGAYEQYF. Here the CDR3 DNA reads TGTGCCATCAGTGTCGCGGGTGCCTACGAGCAGTACTTC.

This clonotype was seen a handful of times. The J gene is TRBJ1-2, the V gene TRBV19; the D gene is possibly TRBD1 (6 bases). The CDR3 runs 14 residues. V was trimmed by 6 bases and J by 4 bases, leaving 15 bases between them. Germline assignment: CDR1 LNHDA and CDR2 SQIVND (reference sequence). CDR3 sequence: CASRPDGGAYGYTF. For the CDR3, the DNA is TGTGCCAGTAGGCCGGACGGGGGCGCCTATGGCTACACCTTC.

The table lists this clonotype with a few counts. The chain carries TRBV11-2 and TRBJ2-7, with unresolved D. The CDR3 covers 11 residues. With 9 bases removed from V and 0 bases from J, the gap between germline ends came to 6 bases. Germline CDR1 reads SGHAT; CDR2 reads FQNNGV. Here the CDR3 DNA reads TGTGCCAGTACCCCCTCCTACGAGCAGTACTTC. Residues: CASTPSYEQYF.

This clonotype was picked up many times. The genes are TRBV5-1 and TRBJ2-1; a possible D gene is TRBD1 (7 bases). This CDR3 spans 15 amino acids. Germline CDR1 SGHRS, CDR2 YFSETQ. The V end was cut by 5 bases, the J end by 0 bases, with 12 bases between. The CDR3 region is CASREGTASYNEQFF. The CDR3 region has the DNA TGCGCCAGCAGGGAGGGGACAGCCTCCTACAATGAGCAGTTCTTC.